This TCR beta chain originates from a study of blood T cell repertoires in COVID-19. Across about two dozen US areas, participants ranged in age from roughly 18 to 95 years. Grouping used clinical history reported by participants in a survey and questionnaire. Resolution of symptoms, clearance, or two negative PCRs was present in recovered Cohort 3 donors. TCRdb keeps only in-frame clones here, not all; method: immunoSEQ multiplex PCR. The sample yields a few hundred thousand clones, about 86% seen once. The germline CDR1 and CDR2 sequences are LGHDT and YNNKEL (reference sequence). Germline trimming cut 1 base from V and 2 bases from J; bases unmatched to any gene: 6. This CDR3 is 16 amino acids long.

This rearrangement joins TRBV3-1 (or the pseudogene TRBV3-2) to TRBJ2-5, with 8 bases identical to TRBD2. Sequenced input: PBMCs or T cells enriched from blood (not recorded which). This sequence originates from a man aged 50-60 years who had recovered from COVID-19. Here the CDR3 DNA reads TGTGCCAGCAGCCAAGGTGCGGGGGGCCCACAAGAGACCCAGTACTTC. This gives the protein CASSQGAGGPQETQYF.